This T cell receptor beta chain stems from a study of T cell responses to AZD1222 COVID-19 vaccine. Trimming removed 3 bases from V and 2 bases from J, with 14 bases in between. This CDR3 comprises 16 residues. Germline lookup yields CDR1 LNHDA and CDR2 SQIVND (reference sequence). The method was immunoSEQ multiplex PCR; TCRdb's version includes in-frame clones alone and lacks a portion of them. Of 95,000 to 150,000 clones in the sample, around 86% were seen once. Regarding the study as a whole: All repertoire sampling was performed exclusively after the peak T cell response.

The count of this clone is one. What it binds is not known. This TCR came from an adult in good health. The chain carries TRBV19 and TRBJ1-5, with unresolved D. The sample consisted of peripheral blood, taken on day 0 of AZD1222 vaccination. The CDR3 coding sequence is TGTGCCAGTAGTATGGGAGGAGGGTGGGGCAATCAGCCCCAGCATTTT. Translated, it gives CASSMGGGWGNQPQHF. The variable domain in full, completed from reference TRBV19 and TRBJ1-5, reads DGGITQSPKYLFRKEGQNVTLSCEQNLNHDAMYWYRQDPGQGLRLIYYSQIVNDFQKGDIAEGYSVSREKKESFPLTVTSAQKNPTAFYLCASSMGGGWGNQPQHFGDGTRLSIL.